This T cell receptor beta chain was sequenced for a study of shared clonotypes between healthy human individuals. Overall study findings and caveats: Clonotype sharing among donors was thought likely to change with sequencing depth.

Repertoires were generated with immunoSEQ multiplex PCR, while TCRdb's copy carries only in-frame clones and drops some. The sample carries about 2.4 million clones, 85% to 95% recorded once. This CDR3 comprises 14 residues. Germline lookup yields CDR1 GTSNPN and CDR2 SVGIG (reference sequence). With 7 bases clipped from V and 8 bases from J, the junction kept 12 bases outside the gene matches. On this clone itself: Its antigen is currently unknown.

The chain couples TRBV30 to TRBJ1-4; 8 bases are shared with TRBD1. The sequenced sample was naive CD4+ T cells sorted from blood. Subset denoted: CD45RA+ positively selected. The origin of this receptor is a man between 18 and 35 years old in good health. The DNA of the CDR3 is TGTGCCTCTGAGCAGGGGGCACTTGGCGAAAAACTGTTTTTT. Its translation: CASEQGALGEKLFF.